This T cell receptor (beta chain) was captured in a study of T cells after yellow fever vaccination (dated by TCRdb to between 2017 and 2020). Looking at the study overall: The SMART-Seq v4 Ultra Low Input RNA kit was used to prepare libraries from fractions with low cell numbers. Two healthy male donors, one aged 18 to 29 and one aged 30 to 39 years, were included in the cohort. Blood samples were taken at several timepoints before and after primary and secondary immunization, and bulk PBMC replicates and cell subsets were isolated. To track T-cell clones before and after primary and booster YFV17D yellow fever vaccination, bulk TCR alpha and beta repertoires were sequenced longitudinally.

Many counts were recorded for this clonotype. Its antigen is not yet known. Per-nucleotide qualities are absent, and no much larger clonotype sits a single base away. The sample's treatment or condition label is to be understood as: live attenuated yellow fever vaccine strain. At every blood-draw timepoint, two biological replicates of bulk PBMCs were collected. A standard Ficoll-Paque protocol was used to isolate PBMCs from peripheral blood. TriZol was used to extract RNA from bulk PBMCs, CD4 and CD8 fractions, and dextramer-positive and dextramer-negative fractions. Points the paper makes about the study in general: The secondary T-cell response was found to be weaker but faster than the primary response, with a peak reached on day 5 rather than on day 15. Computational filtering was needed because FACS-sorted repertoires could contain abundant contaminating clonotypes from the bulk population. A small share of clonotypes was detected in both CD4 and CD8 compartments, with the overlap likely arising from convergent recombination. After the booster, most clones that had expanded after primary vaccination were detected again (roughly 96% of CD4 and about 88% of CD8), suggesting broad maintenance of memory. The study included only two donors, which limits how far the findings can be generalized.

V was cut back by 4 bases and J by 0 bases, leaving a gap of 13 bases between them. In the germline V gene (reference sequence), CDR1 corresponds to MNHEY and CDR2 to SMNVEV. The CDR3 holds 15 amino acids from the cysteine to the phenylalanine. Solely the CDR3 DNA is kept, with 45 bases framed from the first base. Sequenced on an Illumina NovaSeq 6000. TCR cDNA was made using 5'RACE template switching, a step that added a universal primer site and unique molecular identifiers. Priming for cDNA synthesis came from both the TCR alpha and TCR beta constant segments. Library amplification used two PCR steps, and the second PCR step added sample barcodes and sequencing adapters. Sequencing of the libraries was done on either Illumina HiSeq 2500 (2x100 bp) or NovaSeq (2x150 bp). The source study handled its data this way. Reads were demultiplexed and collapsed into UMI consensus sequences with MIGEC, and V(D)J alignment was performed with MiXCR. Clonotypes responding to the vaccine were identified with edgeR on replicate PBMC samples, with the criteria of FDR below 0.01 and a log2 fold change above 5 up to day 15. Bulk clonotypes were assigned CD4 or CD8 identity according to which sequenced CD4 or CD8 repertoire held them at higher abundance. The raw public reads went through TCRdb reprocessing: fastp at Q25, MiXCR clone calling, in-frame beta chains kept. Identical CDR3 proteins give one entry, which carries the most common genes and DNA. None of the V and J calls come from the authors' own analysis; TCRdb made them. Within this sample are more than 300,000 distinct CDR3 sequences, with 3.5% to 4.5% of them counted one time only. Roughly a fifth of the sample is held by the ten biggest clonotypes.

The rearranged segments are TRBV27 and TRBJ2-7; a tentative D match to TRBD2 spans 5 bases. This TCR derives from a man between 18 and 35 years old who received the YFV17D yellow fever vaccine. The material was PBMCs, obtained 15 days after the yellow fever booster vaccination. The CDR3 reads as follows: CASSSYGGLSYEQYF. The nucleotide sequence reads TGTGCCAGCAGTTCATATGGCGGACTCTCCTACGAGCAGTACTTC.